These 18 T cell receptor beta chains originate from one sample sequenced in a study of T cell responses to AZD1222 COVID-19 vaccine. Profiled with immunoSEQ multiplex PCR; TCRdb holds only in-frame clones, not every one. In the table there are tens of thousands of clones, about 88% of which are singletons. Here the sequenced sample was peripheral blood, taken 28 days after the second AZD1222 dose. The receptors stem from an adult who received the AZD1222 COVID-19 vaccine.

Here the CDR3 DNA reads TGTGCCAGCTCCACGGACAGGAGCTCTGGAAACACCATATATTTT. Translating gives CASSTDRSSGNTIYF. This sequence joins TRBV18 and TRBJ1-3; 7 nucleotides line up with TRBD1. The ends lost 6 bases at V and 0 bases at J; junction bases unmatched: 5. Germline lookup yields CDR1 KGHSH and CDR2 LQKENI. The CDR3 length is 15 residues. Drawing the rest from reference TRBV18 and TRBJ1-3, the complete variable domain is NAGVMQNPRHLVRRRGQEARLRCSPMKGHSHVYWYRQLPEEGLKFMVYLQKENIIDESGMPKERFSAEFPKEGPSILRIQQVVRGDSAAYFCASSTDRSSGNTIYFGEGSWLTVV.

The chain joins TRBV3-1 (or the pseudogene TRBV3-2) to TRBJ2-7; TRBD2 matches at 8 bases. The length of the CDR3 is 13 residues. The trim removed 4 bases at V and 5 bases at J, leaving 4 bases unmatched. The germline V gene encodes CDR1 LGHDT and CDR2 YNNKEL (reference sequence). The CDR3 coding sequence is TGTGCCAGCAGCCGGACGGGAGGGAACGAGCAGTACTTC. This sequence encodes CASSRTGGNEQYF.

V gene TRBV7-9 combines with J gene TRBJ1-2; 7 positions match TRBD1. The CDR3 length is 14 residues. CDR1 SEHNR and CDR2 FQNEAQ come from the germline V gene (reference sequence). V shed 4 bases and J 8 bases; nucleotides not matched to a gene: 10. The CDR3 is CASSSDRERGGYTF. The CDR3 nucleotides read TGTGCCAGCAGCTCCGACAGGGAAAGGGGAGGCTACACCTTC.

V gene TRBV27 combines with J gene TRBJ2-7, with 7 bases fitting TRBD1. There are 13 residues in the CDR3. Germline CDR1 MNHEY, CDR2 SMNVEV (reference sequence). The V and J ends lost 6 bases and 2 bases, in that order; junction bases with no gene match: 4. The CDR3 region has the DNA TGTGCCAGCAGGCGACAGGGCCCCTACGAGCAGTACTTC. Translating gives CASRRQGPYEQYF.

In its sample, this clone was seen once. The chain has TRBV19 and TRBJ1-5, with D possibly matching TRBD1 (6 bases). The CDR3 consists of 15 residues. The germline V gene has CDR1 LNHDA and CDR2 SQIVND (reference sequence). Trimming removed 5 bases from V and 6 bases from J, with 17 bases in between. The CDR3 protein is CASSPTQGMFQPQHF. DNA of the CDR3: TGTGCCAGTAGTCCCACACAGGGAATGTTTCAGCCCCAGCATTTT.

V and J are TRBV20-1 and TRBJ1-1; D may be TRBD1 (6 bases). The CDR3 covers 10 residues. Trimming removed 6 bases at V and 9 bases at J, with 11 bases between. Germline V gene sequence: CDR1 DFQATT, CDR2 SNEGSKA (reference sequence). CDR3 amino acids: CSASDRQAFF. CDR3 DNA sequence: TGCAGTGCCTCGGACAGACAAGCTTTCTTT.

In DNA form, the CDR3 reads TGTGCCAGCAGTTACTCGACTCCAGGGGAAGAGACCCAGTACTTC. Amino acid sequence: CASSYSTPGEETQYF. V is TRBV6-5 and J is TRBJ2-5; TRBD1 is a possible D gene (6 bases). V lost 0 bases, J lost 3 bases, and 11 bases lay in between. Germline V CDR1 and CDR2: MNHEY, SVGAGI. This CDR3 comprises 15 residues.

The V call is TRBV10-3, the J call TRBJ2-1, with D possibly TRBD2 on 5 matching bases. The CDR3 runs to 12 residues. The germline V gene encodes CDR1 ENHRY and CDR2 SYGVKD. V lost 7 bases, J lost 12 bases, and 16 bases lay in between. CDR3 in amino acids: CAIKGSAEGQFF. The CDR3 nucleotides are TGTGCCATCAAGGGCAGTGCTGAGGGGCAGTTCTTC.

This chain joins TRBV9 and TRBJ2-1; either TRBD1 or TRBD2 may fit D (6 bases each). CDR3 length: 17 residues. CDR1 and CDR2 (germline): SGDLS, YYNGEE. The ends were cut back, 1 base at V and 8 bases at J, with 22 bases in the middle. The CDR3: CASSVSSRGGRRDEQFF. The CDR3 region has the DNA TGTGCCAGCAGCGTATCCTCAAGAGGGGGGCGTCGGGATGAGCAGTTCTTC.

The gene calls are TRBV5-5 and TRBJ2-7, with 13 nucleotides matching TRBD2. Germline trimming cut 5 bases from V and 2 bases from J; bases unmatched to any gene: 10. CDR1 and CDR2 (germline): SGHKS, YYEKEE (reference sequence). The CDR3 runs to 17 residues. CDR3: CASSPGLAGVITYEQYF. DNA for the CDR3: TGTGCCAGCAGTCCCGGACTAGCGGGGGTGATAACCTACGAGCAGTACTTC.

The V call is TRBV5-6, the J call TRBJ1-2; D is possibly TRBD1 (5 bases). Trimming removed 0 bases from V and 1 base from J, with 10 bases in between. The CDR3 runs 15 residues. Germline-derived CDR1 and CDR2 are SGHDT and YYEEEE. The CDR3 DNA is TGTGCCAGCAGCTTGGACAGGAGGTTTAACTATGGCTACACCTTC. The encoded protein is CASSLDRRFNYGYTF. Variable domain in full (rest from reference TRBV5-6 and TRBJ1-2): DAGVTQSPTHLIKTRGQQVTLRCSPKSGHDTVSWYQQALGQGPQFIFQYYEEEERQRGNFPDRFSGHQFPNYSSELNVNALLLGDSALYLCASSLDRRFNYGYTFGSGTRLTVV.

The V gene is TRBV6-5, the J gene TRBJ2-3; D not resolved. Trimming took off 6 bases at V and 5 bases at J, with 15 bases between the two ends. From germline, CDR1 is MNHEY and CDR2 SVGAGI. The CDR3 extends over 14 amino acids. Here the CDR3 reads CASSPTATGDTQYF. In DNA, the CDR3 is TGTGCCAGCAGCCCAACCGCCACGGGAGATACGCAGTATTTT.

This chain joins TRBV18 and TRBJ2-1; D possibly corresponds to TRBD2 (5 bases). Trimming stripped 6 bases from V and 0 bases from J, with 12 bases between. CDR3 length: 15 residues. Germline lookup yields CDR1 KGHSH and CDR2 LQKENI. CDR3 loop: CASSPDLSSYNEQFF. The CDR3 DNA reads as TGTGCCAGCTCCCCGGACTTGAGCTCCTACAATGAGCAGTTCTTC.

The chain combines TRBV23-1 with TRBJ1-2, with a tentative D call TRBD1 (5 bases). TRBV23-1 has ORF status, its function being uncertain. CDR3 length equals 12 residues. V lost 3 bases and J lost 8, with 10 bases in between. CDR3 in amino acids: CASSQYGAGYTF. Here the CDR3 DNA reads TGCGCCAGCAGTCAGTACGGGGCAGGCTACACCTTC.

DNA of the CDR3: TGCGCCAGCAGCGCGGCCGGGACAGGAGTCGGCTACACCTTC. Its protein product is CASSAAGTGVGYTF. The gene calls are TRBV5-1 and TRBJ1-2; 8 nucleotides match TRBD1. Unmatched junction bases numbered 10, after V lost 4 bases and J lost 8 bases. The length of the CDR3 is 14 residues. Germline CDR1 is SGHRS and CDR2 is YFSETQ.

The chain carries TRBV19 and TRBJ1-4; D remains ambiguous. The germline V gene has CDR1 LNHDA and CDR2 SQIVND (reference sequence). V lost 0 bases, J lost 7 bases, and 27 bases lay in between. The CDR3 is 20 amino acids. The DNA of the CDR3 is TGTGCCAGTAGTATAGATTTTTTGAATGTACGATCGGCAATGATTGAAAAACTGTTTTTT. Translating gives CASSIDFLNVRSAMIEKLFF.

The CDR3 is CASSPTSGVGEKLFF. CDR3 nucleotide sequence: TGCGCCAGCAGCCCCACCTCAGGGGTGGGCGAAAAACTGTTTTTT. The chain carries TRBV5-1 and TRBJ1-4, with TRBD1 as a possible D gene (6 bases). V was trimmed by 4 bases and J by 8 bases, leaving 18 bases between them. The V gene's germline CDR1 is SGHRS and CDR2 YFSETQ. The CDR3 is made up of 15 amino acids.

This clone was seen once. The chain joins TRBV19 to TRBJ2-6; weak D call: TRBD1 (5 bases). Trimming removed 6 bases at V and 1 base at J, with 25 bases between. Germline CDR1 is LNHDA and CDR2 is SQIVND (reference sequence). The CDR3 is made up of 20 amino acids. In DNA, the CDR3 is TGTGCCAGTAGCTTCTTTACCCAGGGAAGCCTAACTTCTGGGGCCAACGTCCTGACTTTC. Its protein product is CASSFFTQGSLTSGANVLTF.